A single T cell receptor beta chain is shown here with its context. The antigen is undetermined. With random hexamers, about 0.45 to 1 ug RNA was reverse transcribed. Amplification of TCR beta CDR3 across 54 Vbeta and 13 Jbeta was performed with immunoSEQ multiplex PCR. TCRdb itself ran the immunoSEQ multiplex PCR reads through MiXCR, one entry per CDR3 protein. This table has approximately 190,000 distinct CDR3 sequences, roughly 91% appearing once. This sample was included in a study of CD8 T cells in Susac syndrome. Study-wide results and caveats: The authors acknowledged that their TCR sequencing and HLA analysis involved a relatively small number of individuals.

Trimming cost V 4 bases and J 5 bases; bases outside gene matches: 14. Germline V CDR1 and CDR2: SGHRS, YFSETQ. This CDR3 has 17 residues. This TCR came from a human donor with Susac syndrome. The sequencing input was CD4+ T cells from PBMCs. V gene TRBV5-1 combines with J gene TRBJ2-3, with TRBD2 identical over 9 bases. In DNA, the CDR3 is TGCGCCAGCAGCCTGAGGAGGGGACTAGCAAATGGAGATACGCAGTATTTT. This gives the protein CASSLRRGLANGDTQYF.